This T cell receptor beta chain was recovered during a study of Ad26.COV2.S vaccination and SARS-CoV-2 variants. This sample's treatment: around 19 received Ad26.COV2.S at low or high dose, single or two shots; 5 received placebo; per-sample allocation not given. Day 63 following the first vaccine or placebo injection was when the samples were taken. This table comes from immunoSEQ multiplex PCR, and its TCRdb copy is limited to in-frame clones, with some not included. This table holds about 400,000 clones, roughly four fifths found once. CDR1 KGHSH and CDR2 LQKENI come from the germline V gene. The CDR3 totals 14 residues. V trimming: 4 bases; J trimming: 2 bases; junction bases outside the gene matches: 4.

Source: peripheral blood, taken in a trial of Ad26.COV2.S vaccine versus placebo. The sequence was obtained from a person aged 18 to 65 who received the Ad26.COV2.S COVID-19 vaccine or a placebo. V usage is TRBV18 and J usage is TRBJ1-1; 7 nucleotides match TRBD1. CDR3 coding DNA: TGTGCCAGCTCACGAGAGGGGGCCAACACTGAAGCTTTCTTT. Amino acids: CASSREGANTEAFF.